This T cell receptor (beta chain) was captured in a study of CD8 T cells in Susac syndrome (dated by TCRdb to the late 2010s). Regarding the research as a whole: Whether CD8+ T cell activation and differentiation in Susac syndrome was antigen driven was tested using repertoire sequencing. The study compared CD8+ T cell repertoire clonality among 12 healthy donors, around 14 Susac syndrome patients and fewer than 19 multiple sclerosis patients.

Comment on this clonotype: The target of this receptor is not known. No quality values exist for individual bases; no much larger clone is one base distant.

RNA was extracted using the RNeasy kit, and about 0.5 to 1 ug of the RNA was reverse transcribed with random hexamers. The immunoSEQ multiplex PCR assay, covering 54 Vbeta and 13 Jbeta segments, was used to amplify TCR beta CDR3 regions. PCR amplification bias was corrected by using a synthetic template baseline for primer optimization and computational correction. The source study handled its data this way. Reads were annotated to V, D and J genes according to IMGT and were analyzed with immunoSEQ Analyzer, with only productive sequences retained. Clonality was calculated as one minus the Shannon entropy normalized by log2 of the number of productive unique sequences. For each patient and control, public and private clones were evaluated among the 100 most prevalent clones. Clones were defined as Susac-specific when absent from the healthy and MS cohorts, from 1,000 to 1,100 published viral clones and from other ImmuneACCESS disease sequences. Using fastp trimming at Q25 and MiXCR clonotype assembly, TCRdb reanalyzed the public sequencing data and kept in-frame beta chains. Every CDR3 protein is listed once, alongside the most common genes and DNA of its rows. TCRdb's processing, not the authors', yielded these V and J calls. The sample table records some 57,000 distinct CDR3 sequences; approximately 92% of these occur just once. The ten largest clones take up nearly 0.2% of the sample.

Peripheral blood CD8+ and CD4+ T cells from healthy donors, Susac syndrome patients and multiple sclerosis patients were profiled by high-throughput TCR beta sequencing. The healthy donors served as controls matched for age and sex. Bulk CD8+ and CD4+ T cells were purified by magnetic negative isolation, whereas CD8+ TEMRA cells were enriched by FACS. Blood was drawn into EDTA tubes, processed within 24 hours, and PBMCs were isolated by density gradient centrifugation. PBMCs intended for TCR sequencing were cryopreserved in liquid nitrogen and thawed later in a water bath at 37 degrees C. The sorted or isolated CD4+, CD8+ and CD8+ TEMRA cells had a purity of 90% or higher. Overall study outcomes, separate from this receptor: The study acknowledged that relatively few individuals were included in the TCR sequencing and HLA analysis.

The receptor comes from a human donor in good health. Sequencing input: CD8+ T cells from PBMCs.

The DNA sequence follows: TGTGCCAGCAGCGCCCTGGGTATTCGTGTTAACACTGAAGCTTTCTTT. It translates to CASSALGIRVNTEAFF. The chain was built from TRBV6-2 or TRBV6-3 and TRBJ1-1; no D gene can be assigned with confidence. V sheds 6 bases and J sheds 2 bases, leaving 19 bases between their ends. From a lookup of the germline V gene, CDR1 and CDR2 are MNHEY and SVGEGT. The CDR3 measures 16 amino acids from cysteine to phenylalanine. The DNA shown is the 48-base CDR3, in frame from base 1.